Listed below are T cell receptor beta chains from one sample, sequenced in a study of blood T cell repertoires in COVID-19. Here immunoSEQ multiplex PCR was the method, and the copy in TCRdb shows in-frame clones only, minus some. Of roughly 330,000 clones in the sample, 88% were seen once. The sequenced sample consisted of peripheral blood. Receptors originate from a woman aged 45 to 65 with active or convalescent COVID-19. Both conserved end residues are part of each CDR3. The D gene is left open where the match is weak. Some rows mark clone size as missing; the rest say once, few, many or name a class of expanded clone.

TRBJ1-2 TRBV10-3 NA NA TGTGCCATCAGTGAAGTACAGGCCTATGGCTACACCTTC CAISEVQAYGYTF
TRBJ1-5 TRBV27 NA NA TGTGCCAGCAGTTTATCACTGTATAGCAATCAGCCCCAGCATTTT CASSLSLYSNQPQHF
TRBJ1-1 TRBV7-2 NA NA TGTGCCAGCAGCTTATTAGGGGCGACGAACACTGAAGCTTTCTTT CASSLLGATNTEAFF
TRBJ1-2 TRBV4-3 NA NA TGCGCCAGCAGCCAAGGGTATGGCAGGGAAAACTATGGCTACACCTTC CASSQGYGRENYGYTF
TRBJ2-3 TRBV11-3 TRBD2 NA TGTGCCAGCAGTTTAGGGACTAGCGGACCCACAGATACGCAGTATTTT CASSLGTSGPTDTQYF
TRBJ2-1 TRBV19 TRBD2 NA TGTGCCAGTCGACTAGCGGGGGGTCACAATGAGCAGTTCTTC CASRLAGGHNEQFF
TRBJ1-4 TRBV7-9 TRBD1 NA TGTGCCAGCAGCTTAGTGGGACAGGGAGAAAAACTGTTTTTT CASSLVGQGEKLFF
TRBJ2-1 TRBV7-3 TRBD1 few TGTGCCAGCAGCTCAGTCCAGGGGGCTTGGAATGAGCAGTTCTTC CASSSVQGAWNEQFF
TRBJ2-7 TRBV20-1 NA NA TGCAGTGCTAGTAAAGGACGGGACTACGAGCAGTACTTC CSASKGRDYEQYF
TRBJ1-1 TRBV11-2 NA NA TGTGCCAGCAGTTACATTTCGAACACTGAAGCTTTCTTT CASSYISNTEAFF
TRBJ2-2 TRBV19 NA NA TGTGCCAGTAGTGGGCAGGGGAACACCGGGGAGCTGTTTTTT CASSGQGNTGELFF
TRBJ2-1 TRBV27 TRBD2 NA TGTGCCACTACACGGGGGGGCGGTCATGAGCAGTTCTTC CATTRGGGHEQFF
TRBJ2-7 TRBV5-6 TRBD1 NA TGTGCCAGCAGCCTGGGGACAGGGGGCGGGAGGGAGCAGTACTTC CASSLGTGGGREQYF
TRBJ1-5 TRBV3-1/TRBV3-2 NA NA TGTGCCAGCAGCCAAGACGTTCAGCAGCCCCAGCATTTT CASSQDVQQPQHF
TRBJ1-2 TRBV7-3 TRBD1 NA TGTGCCAGCAGCGCGGACAGGGAAAGGCCACTGAAGGGCTACACCTTC CASSADRERPLKGYTF
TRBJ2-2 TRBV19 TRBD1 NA TGTGCCAGTAGTATTGGGTTTGGACAGGGCGACACCGGGGAGCTGTTTTTT CASSIGFGQGDTGELFF
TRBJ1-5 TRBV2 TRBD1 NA TGTGCCAGCAGTCCAGGACAGGGGGCATTTCAGCCCCAGCATTTT CASSPGQGAFQPQHF
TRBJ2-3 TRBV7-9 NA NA TGTGCCAGCAGCCTCGATGAGTATCCAGATACGCAGTATTTT CASSLDEYPDTQYF
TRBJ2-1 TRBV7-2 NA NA TGTGCCAGCAGCTCCCCCTTGTTACAGGAGCAGTTCTTC CASSSPLLQEQFF
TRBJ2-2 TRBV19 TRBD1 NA TGTGCCAGTAGTATTGATGATCCCGGGACAGGAGAGGACACCGGGGAGCTGTTTTTT CASSIDDPGTGEDTGELFF
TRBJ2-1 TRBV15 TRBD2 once TGTGCCACCAGCCGGAGGACTAGCGGGAGAAGCAATGAGCAGTTCTTC CATSRRTSGRSNEQFF
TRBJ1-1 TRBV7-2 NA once TGTGCCAGCAGCTTCGTTATCGCTGAAGCTTTCTTT CASSFVIAEAFF
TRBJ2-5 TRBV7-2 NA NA TGTGCCAGCAGCTCCTCCGTAGGAGCTGGGGGGGAGACCCAGTACTTC CASSSSVGAGGETQYF
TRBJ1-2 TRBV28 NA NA TGTGCCAGCAGTTTATCTAACAGCTATGGCTACACCTTC CASSLSNSYGYTF
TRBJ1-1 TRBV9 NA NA TGTGCCAGCAGCGAGACGACAGTTGCCCCATCTGACACTGAAGCTTTCTTT CASSETTVAPSDTEAFF
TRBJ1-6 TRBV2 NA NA TGTGCCAGCAGTCCGGACAGACTTCAACACTTT CASSPDRLQHF
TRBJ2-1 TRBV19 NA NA TGTGCCAGTAGTACGCGCCCCCCCCTCAATGAGCAGTTCTTC CASSTRPPLNEQFF
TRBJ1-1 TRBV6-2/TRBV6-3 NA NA TGTGCCAGCAGTTATAGGCGGGACACTGAAGCTTTCTTT CASSYRRDTEAFF
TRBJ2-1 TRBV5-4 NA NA TGTGCCAGCAGCTTAAAGTTGAGCGGAAGCTCCTACAATGAGCAGTTCTTC CASSLKLSGSSYNEQFF
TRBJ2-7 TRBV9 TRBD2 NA TGTGCCAGCAGCTCGGGACTAGCGGGAGTCTACGAGCAGTACTTC CASSSGLAGVYEQYF
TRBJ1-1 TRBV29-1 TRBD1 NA TGCAGCGGCCACAGGGGGAACACTGAAGCTTTCTTT CSGHRGNTEAFF
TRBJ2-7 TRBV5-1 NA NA TGCGCCAGCAGTGGTACTTCTACCCCTGAGCAGTACTTC CASSGTSTPEQYF
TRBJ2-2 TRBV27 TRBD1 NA TGTGCCAGCGGTAAAGAACAGGGGGCTTTCGGGGAGCTGTTTTTT CASGKEQGAFGELFF
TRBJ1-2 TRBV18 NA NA TGTGCCAGCTCACCGGGGACATTGGGCTATGGCTACACCTTC CASSPGTLGYGYTF
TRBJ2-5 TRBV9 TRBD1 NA TGTGCCAGCAGCGTGACAGGGTTCCAAGAGACCCAGTACTTC CASSVTGFQETQYF
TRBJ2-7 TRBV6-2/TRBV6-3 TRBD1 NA TGTGCCAGCAGCCTCCTACAGGGGGCAATAATCGAGCAGTACTTC CASSLLQGAIIEQYF
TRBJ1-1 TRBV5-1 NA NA TGCGCCAGCAGCTCCTTAACGGGGGTAAACACTGAAGCTTTCTTT CASSSLTGVNTEAFF
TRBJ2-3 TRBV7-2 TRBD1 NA TGTGCCAGCAGCTTAGGGACAGGGGAGAGTACGCAGTATTTT CASSLGTGESTQYF